This TCR beta chain was observed in a study of tumor-infiltrating lymphocytes in localized non-small cell lung cancer. The study's findings and limits: Each assay used a separate piece of the same tissue.

Generated by immunoSEQ multiplex PCR, the TCRdb table keeps only in-frame clones and is missing some. This table holds under 7,500 clones, 61% found once. To note about this clone: The antigen is unknown.

The origin of this receptor is a human donor with non-small cell lung cancer. The specimen sequenced was lung tumor tissue.

The CDR3 sequence: CASSQDSGQGTDTQYF. CDR3 in DNA: TGCGCCAGCAGCCAAGACAGTGGTCAGGGCACAGATACGCAGTATTTT. The V and J genes are TRBV4-3 and TRBJ2-3; no clear D. This CDR3 has 16 amino acids. The germline CDR1 and CDR2 sequences are LGHNA and YSLEER. The V end lost 0 bases, the J end lost 1 base, and 11 bases lay between the germline ends.